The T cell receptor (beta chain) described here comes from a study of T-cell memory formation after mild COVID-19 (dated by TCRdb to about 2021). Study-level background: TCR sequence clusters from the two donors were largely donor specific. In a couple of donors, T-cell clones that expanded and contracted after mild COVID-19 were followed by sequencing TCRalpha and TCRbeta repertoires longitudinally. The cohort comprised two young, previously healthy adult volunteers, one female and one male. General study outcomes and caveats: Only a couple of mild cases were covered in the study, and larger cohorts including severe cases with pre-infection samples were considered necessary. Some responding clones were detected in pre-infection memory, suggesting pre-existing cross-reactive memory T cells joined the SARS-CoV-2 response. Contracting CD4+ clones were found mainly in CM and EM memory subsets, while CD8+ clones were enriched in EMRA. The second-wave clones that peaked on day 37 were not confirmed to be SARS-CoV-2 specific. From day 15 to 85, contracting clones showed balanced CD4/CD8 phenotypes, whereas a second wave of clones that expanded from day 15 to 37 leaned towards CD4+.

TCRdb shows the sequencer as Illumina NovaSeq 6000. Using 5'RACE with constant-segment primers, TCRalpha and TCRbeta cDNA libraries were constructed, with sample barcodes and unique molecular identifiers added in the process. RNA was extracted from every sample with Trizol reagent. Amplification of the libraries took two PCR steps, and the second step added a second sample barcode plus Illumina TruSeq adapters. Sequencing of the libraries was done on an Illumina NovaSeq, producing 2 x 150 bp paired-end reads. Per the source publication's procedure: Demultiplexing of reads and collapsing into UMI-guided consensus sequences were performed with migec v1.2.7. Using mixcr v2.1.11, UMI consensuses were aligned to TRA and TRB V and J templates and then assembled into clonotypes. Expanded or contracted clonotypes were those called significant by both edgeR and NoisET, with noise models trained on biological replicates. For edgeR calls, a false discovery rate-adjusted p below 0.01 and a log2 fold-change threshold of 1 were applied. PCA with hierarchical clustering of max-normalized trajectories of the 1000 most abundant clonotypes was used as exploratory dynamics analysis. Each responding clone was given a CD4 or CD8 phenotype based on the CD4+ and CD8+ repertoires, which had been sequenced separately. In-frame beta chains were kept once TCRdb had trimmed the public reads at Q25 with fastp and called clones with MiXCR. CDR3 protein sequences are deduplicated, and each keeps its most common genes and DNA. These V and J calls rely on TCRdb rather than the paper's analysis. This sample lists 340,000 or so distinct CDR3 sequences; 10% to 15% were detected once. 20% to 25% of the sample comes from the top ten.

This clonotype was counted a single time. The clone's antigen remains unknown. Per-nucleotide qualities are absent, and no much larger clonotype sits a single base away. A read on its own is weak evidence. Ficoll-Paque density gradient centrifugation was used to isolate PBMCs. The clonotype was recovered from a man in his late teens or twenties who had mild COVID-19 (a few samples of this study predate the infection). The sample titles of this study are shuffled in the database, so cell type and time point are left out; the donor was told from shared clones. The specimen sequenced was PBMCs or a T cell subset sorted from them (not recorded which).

The CDR3 sequence is CASSEDRSSGGYTF. The bases read TGTGCCAGCAGTGAGGACAGGTCTTCGGGTGGCTACACCTTC. Recombination linked TRBV2 to TRBJ1-2; TRBD1 agrees with 7 junctional bases. Sequences SNHLY (CDR1) and FYNNEI (CDR2) are obtained from the germline V gene. Here V drops 3 bases and J drops 7 bases, and the junction holds 8 bases not matched to any gene. From the cysteine through the phenylalanine, the CDR3 covers 14 amino acids. The kept DNA is CDR3 alone, 42 bases in frame from the first base. This CDR3, with the reference TRBV2 and TRBJ1-2 proteins standing in past its ends, gives the full variable domain EPEVTQTPSHQVTQMGQEVILRCVPISNHLYFYWYRQILGQKVEFLVSFYNNEISEKSEIFDDQFSVERPDGSNFTLKIRSTKLEDSAMYFCASSEDRSSGGYTFGSGTRLTVV.